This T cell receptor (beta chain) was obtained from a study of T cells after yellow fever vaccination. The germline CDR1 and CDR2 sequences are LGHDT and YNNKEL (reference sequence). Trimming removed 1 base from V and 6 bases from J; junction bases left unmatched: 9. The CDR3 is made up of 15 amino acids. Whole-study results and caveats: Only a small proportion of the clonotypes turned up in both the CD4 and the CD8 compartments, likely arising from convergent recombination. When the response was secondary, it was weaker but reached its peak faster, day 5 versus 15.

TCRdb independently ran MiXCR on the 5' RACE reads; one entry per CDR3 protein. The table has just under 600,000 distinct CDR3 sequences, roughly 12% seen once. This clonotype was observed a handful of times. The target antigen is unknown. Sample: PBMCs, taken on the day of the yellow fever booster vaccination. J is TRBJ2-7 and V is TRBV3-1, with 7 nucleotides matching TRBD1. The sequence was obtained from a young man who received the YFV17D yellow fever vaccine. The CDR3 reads CASSQGPRQGTEQYF. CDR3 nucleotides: TGTGCCAGCAGCCAAGGTCCGAGACAGGGAACCGAGCAGTACTTC.